A selection of T cell receptor beta chains follows, all from one sample in a study of blood T cells in healthy people across ages. Via MiXCR, TCRdb re-called the 5' RACE reads, giving one row per CDR3 protein. In the table there are under 1,000,000 distinct CDR3 sequences, around half of which are singletons. Input material: blood. The receptors shown here come from a man older than 75 in good health. The CDR3 runs from the conserved cysteine through the conserved F or W. The size of a clone is reported for some rows only, either as once, few or many, or as a class for expanded clones.

clone_size j_call v_call cdr3_aa
- TRBJ2-3 TRBV11-2 CASSFSGGHSPDTQYF
few TRBJ2-2 TRBV29-1 CSVVGTSNTGELFF
- TRBJ2-7 TRBV18 CASSPPSGTQGEQYF
many TRBJ1-1 TRBV29-1 CSVLHGGGSDTEAFF
once TRBJ2-1 TRBV12-3/TRBV12-4 CASSLIHFEGGLEQFF
- TRBJ1-1 TRBV6-5 CASSYSGWAEAFF
few TRBJ2-7 TRBV12-3/TRBV12-4 CASSLGMRVEQYF
many TRBJ2-7 TRBV2 CASNQGVQYF
- TRBJ2-1 TRBV7-2 CASSLDLDEQFF
- TRBJ2-7 TRBV20-1 CSARSSGGPRYEQYF
- TRBJ1-4 TRBV19 CASSNRDGSEKLFF
few TRBJ2-1 TRBV20-1 CSARDPRGGINEQFF
- TRBJ2-5 TRBV20-1 CSARPVVSGLAVQETQYF
- TRBJ2-7 TRBV3-1 CASSQGASGTYEQYF
few TRBJ2-7 TRBV29-1 CSVESRTSGEQYF
few TRBJ2-1 TRBV12-3/TRBV12-4 CASSGSGTRAYNEQFF
- TRBJ2-3 TRBV12-3/TRBV12-4 CASSALDRGTDMEYF
- - TRBV27 CASSPRARGPLEQYF
few TRBJ2-1 TRBV14 CASSPLGDSAYNEQFF
many TRBJ2-3 TRBV29-1 CSRTGAIVRDGDRDTQYF
- TRBJ2-7 TRBV7-2 CASRQGQYEQYF
many TRBJ2-1 TRBV28 CASTLTRSPYNEQFF
few TRBJ1-6 TRBV7-2 CASSLEGSLYNSPLHF
- TRBJ1-4 TRBV20-1 CSAIDLREKLFF
- TRBJ2-7 TRBV28 CASSFHLADLSYEQYF
- TRBJ2-1 TRBV20-1 CSALDTAGYNEQFF
few TRBJ2-7 TRBV7-9 CASSLPASHEQYF
- TRBJ1-1 TRBV28 CASSPDRAVEAFF
few TRBJ2-1 TRBV4-2 CASSPNPLAWEYNEQFF
few TRBJ2-7 TRBV15 CATSRGLQRISYEQYF
- TRBJ2-5 TRBV3-1 CASSQGRQGAGQETQYF
few TRBJ2-3 TRBV6-2/TRBV6-3 CASGLAGDGDTQYF
many TRBJ2-7 TRBV9 CASSAQGSAFDEQYF
- TRBJ2-5 TRBV6-1 CASRGMRQETQYF
- TRBJ2-1 TRBV29-1 CSVDGEGLEQFF
- TRBJ2-1 TRBV11-2 CASSPRPLQGVEQFF
few TRBJ2-2 TRBV29-1 CSVAGLSTGELFF
- TRBJ1-1 TRBV7-9 CASSLATQVGGEAFF